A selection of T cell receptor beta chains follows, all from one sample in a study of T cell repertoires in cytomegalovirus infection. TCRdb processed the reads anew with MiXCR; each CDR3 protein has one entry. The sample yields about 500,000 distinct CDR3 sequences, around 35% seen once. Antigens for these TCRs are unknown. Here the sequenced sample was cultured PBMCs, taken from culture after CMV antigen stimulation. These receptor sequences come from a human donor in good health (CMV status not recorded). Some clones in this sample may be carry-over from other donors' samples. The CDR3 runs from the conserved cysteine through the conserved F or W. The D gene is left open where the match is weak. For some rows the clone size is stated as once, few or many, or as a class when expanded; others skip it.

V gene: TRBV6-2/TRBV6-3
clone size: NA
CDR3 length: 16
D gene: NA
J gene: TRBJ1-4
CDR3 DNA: TGTGCCAGCAGTTACCACCTTCGTATGTGGTGGGAAAAACTGTTTTTT
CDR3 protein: CASSYHLRMWWEKLFF

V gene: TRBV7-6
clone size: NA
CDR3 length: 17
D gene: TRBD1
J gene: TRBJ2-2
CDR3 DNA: TGTGCCAGCAGCCTACCCTCCGGGACAGGGGCCACCGGGGAGCTGTTTTTT
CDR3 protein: CASSLPSGTGATGELFF

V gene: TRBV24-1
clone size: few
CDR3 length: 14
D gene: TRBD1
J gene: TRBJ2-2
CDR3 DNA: TGTGCCACGAGCGACAGGGATAACACCGGGGAGCTGTTTTTT
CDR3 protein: CATSDRDNTGELFF

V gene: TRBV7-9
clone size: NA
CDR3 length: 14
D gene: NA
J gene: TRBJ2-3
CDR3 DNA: TGTGCCAGCAGCTCGGGACATCCCACAGATACGCAGTATTTT
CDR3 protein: CASSSGHPTDTQYF

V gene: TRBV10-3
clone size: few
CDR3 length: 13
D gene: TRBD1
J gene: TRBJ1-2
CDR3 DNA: TGTGCCATCAGTGGAGACAGGGCTTACGGCTACACCTTC
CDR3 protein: CAISGDRAYGYTF

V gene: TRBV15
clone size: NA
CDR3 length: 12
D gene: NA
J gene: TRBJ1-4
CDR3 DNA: TGTGCCACCGGGCGGGGCAATGAAAAACTGTTTTTT
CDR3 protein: CATGRGNEKLFF

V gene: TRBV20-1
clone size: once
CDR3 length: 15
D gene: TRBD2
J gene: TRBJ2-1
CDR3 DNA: TGCAGTGCTAGAGACGCGGGACTAGCGGGAGGTGAGCAGTTCTTC
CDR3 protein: CSARDAGLAGGEQFF

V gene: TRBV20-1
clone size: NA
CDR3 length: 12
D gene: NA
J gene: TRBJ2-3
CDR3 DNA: TGCAGTGCTAGACACATCTCCTACGAGCAGTATTTT
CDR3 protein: CSARHISYEQYF

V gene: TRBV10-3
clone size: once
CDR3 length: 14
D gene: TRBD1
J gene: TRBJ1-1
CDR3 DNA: TGTGCCATCAGCCGGGGACAGACGAACACTGAAGCTTTCTTT
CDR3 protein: CAISRGQTNTEAFF

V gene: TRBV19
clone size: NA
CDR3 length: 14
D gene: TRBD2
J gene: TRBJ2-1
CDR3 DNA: TGTGCCAGTAGCTGGACTAGCGGAAATGATGAGCAGTTCTTC
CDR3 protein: CASSWTSGNDEQFF

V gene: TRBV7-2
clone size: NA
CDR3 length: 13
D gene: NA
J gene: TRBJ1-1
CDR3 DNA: TGTGCCAGCAGCTTAGCGGCAGGGTTTGAAGCTTTCTTT
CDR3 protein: CASSLAAGFEAFF

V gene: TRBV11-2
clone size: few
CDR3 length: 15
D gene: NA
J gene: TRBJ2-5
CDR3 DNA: TGTGCCAGCAGCTCTGAACGGACGGTCCAAGAGACCCAGTACTTC
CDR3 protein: CASSSERTVQETQYF

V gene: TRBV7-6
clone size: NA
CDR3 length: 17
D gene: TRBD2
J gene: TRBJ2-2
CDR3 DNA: TGTGCCAGCAGCTTACCTCGACTAGCGGGCGGGACCGGGGAGCTGTTTTTT
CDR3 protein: CASSLPRLAGGTGELFF

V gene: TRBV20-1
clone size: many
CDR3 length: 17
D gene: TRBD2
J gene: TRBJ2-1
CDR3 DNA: TGCAGTGCTAGTTCTAGCGGAGCTTACAGCTCCTACAATGAGCAGTTCTTC
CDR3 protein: CSASSSGAYSSYNEQFF

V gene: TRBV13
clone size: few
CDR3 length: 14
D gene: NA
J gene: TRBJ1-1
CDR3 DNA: TGTGCCAGCAGCTCGCGGACAAATATAAATGAAGCTTTCTTT
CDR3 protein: CASSSRTNINEAFF

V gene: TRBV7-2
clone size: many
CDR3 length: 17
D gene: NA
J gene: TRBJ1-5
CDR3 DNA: TGTGCCAGCAGCTTAGAGGGAGGGTACAGCTCGATTCAGCCCCAGCATTTT
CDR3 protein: CASSLEGGYSSIQPQHF

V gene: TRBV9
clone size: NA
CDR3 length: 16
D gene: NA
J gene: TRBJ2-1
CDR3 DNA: TGTGCCAGCAGCGTAGGAGGCGGGAACTCCTACAATGAGCAGTTCTTC
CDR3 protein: CASSVGGGNSYNEQFF

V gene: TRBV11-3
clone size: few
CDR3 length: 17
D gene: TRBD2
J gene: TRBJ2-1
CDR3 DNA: TGTGCCAGCAGCATAAGGGTAACAGCGGGAGGGAGTGGTGAGCAGTTCTTC
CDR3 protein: CASSIRVTAGGSGEQFF

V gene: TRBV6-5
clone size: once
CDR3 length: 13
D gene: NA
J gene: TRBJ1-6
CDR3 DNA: TGTGCCAGCAGCCCAATGGGGCTTTCACCCCTCCACTTT
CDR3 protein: CASSPMGLSPLHF

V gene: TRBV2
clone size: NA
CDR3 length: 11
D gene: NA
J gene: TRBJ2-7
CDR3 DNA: TGTGCCAGCAGGGGTTCTAACGAGCAGTACTTC
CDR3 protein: CASRGSNEQYF

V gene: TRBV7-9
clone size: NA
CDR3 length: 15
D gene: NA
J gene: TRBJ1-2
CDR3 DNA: TGTGCCAGCAGCTTAGGGTCAGCAAGTCACTATGGCTACACCTTC
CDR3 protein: CASSLGSASHYGYTF

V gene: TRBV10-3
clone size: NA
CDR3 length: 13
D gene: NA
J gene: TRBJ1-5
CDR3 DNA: TGTGCCATCAGGAACTCTCACAGCGGGCCCCAGCATTTT
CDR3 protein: CAIRNSHSGPQHF

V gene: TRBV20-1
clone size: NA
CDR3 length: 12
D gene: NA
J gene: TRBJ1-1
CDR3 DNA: TGCAGTGCTAGTAGAGTGAACACTGAAGCTTTCTTT
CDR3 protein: CSASRVNTEAFF

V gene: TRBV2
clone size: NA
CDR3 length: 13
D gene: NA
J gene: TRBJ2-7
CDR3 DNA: TGTGCCAGCAGCGTTGGGACAAAAGTGGAGCAGTACTTC
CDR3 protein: CASSVGTKVEQYF

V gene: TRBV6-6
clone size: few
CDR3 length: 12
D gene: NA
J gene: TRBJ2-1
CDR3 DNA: TGTGCCGCACCGGGACTCTACAATGAGCAGTTCTTC
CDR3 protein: CAAPGLYNEQFF

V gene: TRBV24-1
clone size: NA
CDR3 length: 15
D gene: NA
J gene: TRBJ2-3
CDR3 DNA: TGTGCCACCAGTGATTTGCGCCCCCCTTTCGGTACGCAGTATTTT
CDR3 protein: CATSDLRPPFGTQYF

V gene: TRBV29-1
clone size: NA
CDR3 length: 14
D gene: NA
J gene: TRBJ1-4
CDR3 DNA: TGCAGCGGTTCCGCGGGACCGCGGAATGAAAAACTGTTTTTT
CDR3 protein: CSGSAGPRNEKLFF

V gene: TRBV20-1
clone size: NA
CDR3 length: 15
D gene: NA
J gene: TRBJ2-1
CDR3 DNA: TGCAGTGCTAGAATCGGTCCACGTTCCTACAATGAGCAGTTCTTC
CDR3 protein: CSARIGPRSYNEQFF

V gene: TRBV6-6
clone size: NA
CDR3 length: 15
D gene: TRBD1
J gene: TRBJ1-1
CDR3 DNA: TGTGCCAGCAGTAAAAAACAGGGGGCGAAGACTGAAGCTTTCTTT
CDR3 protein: CASSKKQGAKTEAFF

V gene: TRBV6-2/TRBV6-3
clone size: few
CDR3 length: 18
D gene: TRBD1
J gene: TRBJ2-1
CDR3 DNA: TGTGCCAGCAGTTACGCACTACCTAGGGACAGGGATTACAATGAGCAGTTCTTC
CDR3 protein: CASSYALPRDRDYNEQFF

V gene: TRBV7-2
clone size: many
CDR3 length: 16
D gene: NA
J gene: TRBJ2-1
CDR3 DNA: TGTGCCAGCAGCGACCCGCCCGGGAGCTCCTACAATGAGCAGTTCTTC
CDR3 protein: CASSDPPGSSYNEQFF

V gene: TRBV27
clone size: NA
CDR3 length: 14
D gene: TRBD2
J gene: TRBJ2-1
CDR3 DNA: TGTGCCAGCAGATTGACCCAAGGACTAGGCGCGCAGTTCTTC
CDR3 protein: CASRLTQGLGAQFF

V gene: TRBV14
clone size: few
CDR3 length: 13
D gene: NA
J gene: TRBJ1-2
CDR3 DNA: TGTGCCAGCAGCCTGAAGGCAGGGTATGGCTACACCTTC
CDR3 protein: CASSLKAGYGYTF

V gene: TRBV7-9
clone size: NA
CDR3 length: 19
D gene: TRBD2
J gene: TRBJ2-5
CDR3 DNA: TGTGCCAGCAGCTCTCCCCCACCGGGTAGACGGGAGGCCCAAGAGACCCAGTACTTC
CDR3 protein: CASSSPPPGRREAQETQYF

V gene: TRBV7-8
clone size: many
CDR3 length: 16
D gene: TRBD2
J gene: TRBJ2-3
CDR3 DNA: TGTGCCAGCAGCTCAAGACTAGCGAGAGACGAAGATACGCAGTATTTT
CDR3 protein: CASSSRLARDEDTQYF

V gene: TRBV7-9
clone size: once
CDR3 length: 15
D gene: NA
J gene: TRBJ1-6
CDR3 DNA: TGTGCCAGCAGCTTAAGTGCAGGGCCGTATTCACCCCTCCACTTT
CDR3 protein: CASSLSAGPYSPLHF

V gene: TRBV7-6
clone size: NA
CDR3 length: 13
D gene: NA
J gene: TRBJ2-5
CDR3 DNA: TGTGCCAGCAGCTTACCCTCCCCGGAGACCCAGCACTTC
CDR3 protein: CASSLPSPETQHF

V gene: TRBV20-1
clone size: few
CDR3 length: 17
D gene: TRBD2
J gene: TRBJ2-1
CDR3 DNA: TGCAGTGCTAGCCGACCAGCGGGAGGTCTAACCTACAATGAGCAGTTCTTC
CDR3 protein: CSASRPAGGLTYNEQFF

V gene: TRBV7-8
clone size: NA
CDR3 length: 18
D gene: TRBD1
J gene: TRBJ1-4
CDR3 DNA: TGTGCCAGCAGCTTAGCCCGGGACAGCACTGCAACTAATGAAAAACTGTTTTTT
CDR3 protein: CASSLARDSTATNEKLFF

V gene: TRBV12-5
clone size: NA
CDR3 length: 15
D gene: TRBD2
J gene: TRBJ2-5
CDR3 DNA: TGTGCTAGTGGCTATCTAGCGGGAGGGCGAGAGACCCAGTACTTC
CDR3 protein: CASGYLAGGRETQYF

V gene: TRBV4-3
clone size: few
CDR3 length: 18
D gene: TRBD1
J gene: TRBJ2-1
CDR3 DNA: TGCGCCAGCAGCCAAGAGGCTCGGGGACAGGGAAAAATCAATGAGCAGTTCTTC
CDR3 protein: CASSQEARGQGKINEQFF

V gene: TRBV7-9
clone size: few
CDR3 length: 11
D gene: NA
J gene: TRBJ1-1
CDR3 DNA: TGTGCCAGCACCCCCGGCACTGAAGCTTTCTTT
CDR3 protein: CASTPGTEAFF

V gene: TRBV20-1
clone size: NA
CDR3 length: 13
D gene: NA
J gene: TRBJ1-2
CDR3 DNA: TGCAGTGCTAGGGTAGACGATAACTATGGCTACACCTTC
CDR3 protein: CSARVDDNYGYTF

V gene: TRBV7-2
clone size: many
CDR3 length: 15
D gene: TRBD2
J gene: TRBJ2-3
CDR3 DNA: TGTGCCAGCAGTTTGAGGGGCGGGAGAACAGATACGCAGTATTTT
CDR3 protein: CASSLRGGRTDTQYF

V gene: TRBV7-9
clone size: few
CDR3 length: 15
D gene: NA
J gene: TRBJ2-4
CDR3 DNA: TGTGCCAGCAGCTCGACAGTACTAGCCAAAAACATTCAGTACTTC
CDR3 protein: CASSSTVLAKNIQYF

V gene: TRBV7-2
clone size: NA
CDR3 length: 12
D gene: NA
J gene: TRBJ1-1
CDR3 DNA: TGTGCCAGCGGGAGGGGCTACACTGAAGCTTTCTTT
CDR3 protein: CASGRGYTEAFF

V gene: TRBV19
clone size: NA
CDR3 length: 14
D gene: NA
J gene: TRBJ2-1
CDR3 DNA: TGTGCCAGTAGTCCCCAATCCGACGACAATGAGCAGTTCTTC
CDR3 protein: CASSPQSDDNEQFF

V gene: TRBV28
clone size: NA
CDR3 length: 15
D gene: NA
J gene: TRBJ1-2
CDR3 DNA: TGTGCCAGCAGTTCTTGGGACAAATCTAACTATGGCTACACCTTC
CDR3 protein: CASSSWDKSNYGYTF

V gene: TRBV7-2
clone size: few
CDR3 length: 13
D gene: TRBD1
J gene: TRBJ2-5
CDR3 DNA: TGTGCCAGCAGCCGGGACAGAAAGGAGACCCAGTACTTC
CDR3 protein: CASSRDRKETQYF

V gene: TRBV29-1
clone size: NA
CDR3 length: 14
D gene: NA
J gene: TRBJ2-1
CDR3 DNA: TGCAGCGTTGGAGGGGCGAGCTCCTACAATGAGCAGTTCTTC
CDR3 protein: CSVGGASSYNEQFF

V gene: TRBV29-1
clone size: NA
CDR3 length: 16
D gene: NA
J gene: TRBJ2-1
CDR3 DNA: TGCAGCGTTGAAGGCCGATGGGAGGGGGCAAGGGATGAGCAGTTCTTC
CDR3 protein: CSVEGRWEGARDEQFF

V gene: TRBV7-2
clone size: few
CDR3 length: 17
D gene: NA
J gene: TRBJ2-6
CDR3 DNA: TGTGCCAGCAGCTTAGCGAGTCGGATCTCTGGGGCCAACGTCCTGACTTTC
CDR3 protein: CASSLASRISGANVLTF

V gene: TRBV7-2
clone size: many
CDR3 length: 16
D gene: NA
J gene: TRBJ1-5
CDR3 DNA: TGTGCCAGCAGCAAACCGGGACATTCACCGCCTCAGCCCCAGCATTTT
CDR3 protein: CASSKPGHSPPQPQHF

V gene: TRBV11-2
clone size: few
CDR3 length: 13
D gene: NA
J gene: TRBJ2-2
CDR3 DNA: TGTGCCAGCAGCTTTATTGCGAGCGGGGAGCTGTTTTTT
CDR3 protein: CASSFIASGELFF